This T cell receptor beta chain was retrieved from a study of blood T cell repertoires in COVID-19. Profiling relied on immunoSEQ multiplex PCR, and the TCRdb table lists in-frame clones only, not all of them. The data contain over 85,000 clones, around 89% of them seen just once; the ten biggest clones take up 4.8%. Trimming took 3 bases from V and 2 from J; bases not matched to a gene: 3. The CDR3 extends over 14 amino acids. Germline V lookup: CDR1 LGHDT, CDR2 YNNKEL (reference sequence). The TCR was taken from a woman of 80 years or more with active COVID-19. Sequenced sample: peripheral blood. The V and J genes are TRBV3-1 (or the pseudogene TRBV3-2) and TRBJ1-2, with TRBD1 identical over 7 bases. Here the CDR3 reads CASSHQTGNYGYTF. The CDR3 DNA reads TGTGCCAGCAGCCACCAGACAGGGAACTATGGCTACACCTTC.